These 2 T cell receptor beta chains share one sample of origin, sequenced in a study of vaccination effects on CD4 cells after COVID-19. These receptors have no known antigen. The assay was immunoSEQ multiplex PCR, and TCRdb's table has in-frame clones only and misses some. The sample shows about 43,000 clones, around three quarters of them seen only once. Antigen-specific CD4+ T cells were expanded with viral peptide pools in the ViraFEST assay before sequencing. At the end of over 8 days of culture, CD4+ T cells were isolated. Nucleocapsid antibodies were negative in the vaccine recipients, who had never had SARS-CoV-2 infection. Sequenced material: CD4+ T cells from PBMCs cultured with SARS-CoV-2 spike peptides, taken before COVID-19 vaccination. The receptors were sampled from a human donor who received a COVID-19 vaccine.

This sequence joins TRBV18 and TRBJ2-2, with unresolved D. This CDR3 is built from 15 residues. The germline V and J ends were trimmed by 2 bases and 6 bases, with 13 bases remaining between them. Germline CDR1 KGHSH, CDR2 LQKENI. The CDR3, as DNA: TGTGCCAGCTCACCAAGTTCGAGGCAAGCCGGGGAGCTGTTTTTT. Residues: CASSPSSRQAGELFF.

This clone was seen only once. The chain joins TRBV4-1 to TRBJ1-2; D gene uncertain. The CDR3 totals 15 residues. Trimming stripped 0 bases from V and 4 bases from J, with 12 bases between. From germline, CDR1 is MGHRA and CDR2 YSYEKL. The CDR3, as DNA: TGCGCCAGCAGCCAAGATTCCGGTTTCACCTATGGCTACACCTTC. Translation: CASSQDSGFTYGYTF.